These T cell receptor beta chains were read from a single sample in a study of PD-1 blockade in classical Hodgkin lymphoma. Here immunoSEQ multiplex PCR was the method, and the copy in TCRdb shows in-frame clones only, minus some. The sample lists approximately 100,000 clones, 85% to 90% occurring once. Material: peripheral blood mononuclear cells (PBMCs), obtained before the second cycle of nivolumab. These TCRs come from a human donor with classical Hodgkin lymphoma. Each CDR3 is given with its conserved first and last residue. D genes are given only for firm matches. Clone size appears in some rows only: once, few, many, or a class for an expanded clone.

j_gene: TRBJ2-3; v_gene: TRBV6-5; abundance: NA; d_gene: NA; CDR3nt: TGTGCCAGCATCCAGACACAGGGAAGCACAGATACGCAGTATTTT; CDR3aa: CASIQTQGSTDTQYF
j_gene: TRBJ1-3; v_gene: TRBV10-3; abundance: once; d_gene: NA; CDR3nt: TGTGCCATCAGTGAGGGGGGCTCTGGAAACACCATATATTTT; CDR3aa: CAISEGGSGNTIYF
j_gene: TRBJ1-3; v_gene: TRBV5-8; abundance: NA; d_gene: NA; CDR3nt: TGTGCCAGCAGCTTTTCTAGGGGAGGAGCTGGAAACACCATATATTTT; CDR3aa: CASSFSRGGAGNTIYF
j_gene: TRBJ2-3; v_gene: TRBV19; abundance: NA; d_gene: TRBD1; CDR3nt: TGTGCCAGTGACAGGGGGGGCACAGATACGCAGTATTTT; CDR3aa: CASDRGGTDTQYF
j_gene: TRBJ2-7; v_gene: TRBV18; abundance: NA; d_gene: TRBD1; CDR3nt: TGTGCCAGCTCACCGGGACAGTCCTACGAGCAGTACTTC; CDR3aa: CASSPGQSYEQYF
j_gene: TRBJ2-7; v_gene: TRBV10-1; abundance: NA; d_gene: NA; CDR3nt: TGCGCCAGCACCCCGGGACGGATACTCAACGAGCAGTACTTC; CDR3aa: CASTPGRILNEQYF
j_gene: TRBJ1-2; v_gene: TRBV11-2; abundance: NA; d_gene: NA; CDR3nt: TGTGCCAGCAGCTTAGGGGGGGAGTGGAATGGCTACACCTTC; CDR3aa: CASSLGGEWNGYTF
j_gene: TRBJ1-2; v_gene: TRBV28; abundance: NA; d_gene: NA; CDR3nt: TGTGCCAGCAGCCGCTGGGGGTTATCGGAGAGTGCATATGGCTACACCTTC; CDR3aa: CASSRWGLSESAYGYTF
j_gene: TRBJ2-1; v_gene: TRBV10-1; abundance: NA; d_gene: TRBD1; CDR3nt: TGCGCCAGCAGTCTCAGGGGGATCAATGAGCAGTTCTTC; CDR3aa: CASSLRGINEQFF
j_gene: TRBJ1-1; v_gene: TRBV7-2; abundance: NA; d_gene: NA; CDR3nt: TGTGCCAGCAGCTTAATGGCATACATGAACACTGAAGCTTTCTTT; CDR3aa: CASSLMAYMNTEAFF
j_gene: TRBJ1-1; v_gene: TRBV18; abundance: NA; d_gene: NA; CDR3nt: TGTGCCAGCTCACCGGGGGTGAGGGACACTGAAGCTTTCTTT; CDR3aa: CASSPGVRDTEAFF
j_gene: TRBJ2-3; v_gene: TRBV19; abundance: NA; d_gene: TRBD1; CDR3nt: TGTGCCAGTAGTATTCGGAGACAGGGCGGCACAGATACGCAGTATTTT; CDR3aa: CASSIRRQGGTDTQYF
j_gene: TRBJ2-3; v_gene: TRBV7-9; abundance: NA; d_gene: NA; CDR3nt: TGTGCCAGCAGTGGGGGAAACACAGATACGCAGTATTTT; CDR3aa: CASSGGNTDTQYF
j_gene: TRBJ1-1; v_gene: TRBV30; abundance: NA; d_gene: TRBD1; CDR3nt: TGTGCCTTCCTCCGGACAGGTGAAGCTTTCTTT; CDR3aa: CAFLRTGEAFF
j_gene: TRBJ1-1; v_gene: TRBV18; abundance: NA; d_gene: NA; CDR3nt: TGTGCCAGCTCACCGTCCGATAACACTGAAGCTTTCTTT; CDR3aa: CASSPSDNTEAFF
j_gene: TRBJ2-5; v_gene: TRBV11-2; abundance: NA; d_gene: TRBD2; CDR3nt: TGTGCCAGCAGCTTATTCCCTAGCGGGTCACAAGAGACCCAGTACTTC; CDR3aa: CASSLFPSGSQETQYF
j_gene: TRBJ2-1; v_gene: TRBV30; abundance: NA; d_gene: NA; CDR3nt: TGTGCCTTAAGGGGGGGCCCTGGGAATGAGCAGTTCTTC; CDR3aa: CALRGGPGNEQFF
j_gene: TRBJ2-1; v_gene: TRBV5-4; abundance: NA; d_gene: TRBD2; CDR3nt: TGTGCCAGCAGCTTGTTTGCGGGGGGGCTCAATGAGCAGTTCTTC; CDR3aa: CASSLFAGGLNEQFF
j_gene: TRBJ1-2; v_gene: TRBV28; abundance: NA; d_gene: TRBD1; CDR3nt: TGTGCCAGCAGTTTTTTGGGGACAGGGGCCTATGGCTACACCTTC; CDR3aa: CASSFLGTGAYGYTF
j_gene: TRBJ1-1; v_gene: TRBV7-9; abundance: few; d_gene: TRBD1; CDR3nt: TGTGCCAGCACCACTATTGGGCCGGCAGGGGGACACACTGAAGCTTTCTTT; CDR3aa: CASTTIGPAGGHTEAFF
j_gene: TRBJ1-4; v_gene: TRBV29-1; abundance: NA; d_gene: NA; CDR3nt: TGCAGCGTTGGCGTCCGGGACACCGGTGAAAAACTGTTTTTT; CDR3aa: CSVGVRDTGEKLFF
j_gene: TRBJ2-7; v_gene: TRBV6-1; abundance: NA; d_gene: TRBD1; CDR3nt: TGTGCCAGCAGTAGGGGGACAGGGCCATACGAGCAGTACTTC; CDR3aa: CASSRGTGPYEQYF